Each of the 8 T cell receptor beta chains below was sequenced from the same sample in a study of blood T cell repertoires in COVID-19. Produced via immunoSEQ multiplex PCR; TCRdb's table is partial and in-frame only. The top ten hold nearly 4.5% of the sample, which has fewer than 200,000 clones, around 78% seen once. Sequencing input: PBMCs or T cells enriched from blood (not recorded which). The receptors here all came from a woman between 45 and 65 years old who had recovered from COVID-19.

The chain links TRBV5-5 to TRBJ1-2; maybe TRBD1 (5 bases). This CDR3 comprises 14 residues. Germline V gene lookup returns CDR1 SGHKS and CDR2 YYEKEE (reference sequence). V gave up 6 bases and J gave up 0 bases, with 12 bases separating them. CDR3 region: CASTLDRANYGYTF. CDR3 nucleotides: TGTGCCAGCACCTTAGACAGAGCTAACTATGGCTACACCTTC.

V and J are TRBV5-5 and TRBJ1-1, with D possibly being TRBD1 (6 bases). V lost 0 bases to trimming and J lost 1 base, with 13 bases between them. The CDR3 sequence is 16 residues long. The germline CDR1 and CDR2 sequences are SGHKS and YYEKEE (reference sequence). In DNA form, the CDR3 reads TGTGCCAGCAGCTTGGGGCAGGGGATAAAGAACACTGAAGCTTTCTTT. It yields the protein CASSLGQGIKNTEAFF.

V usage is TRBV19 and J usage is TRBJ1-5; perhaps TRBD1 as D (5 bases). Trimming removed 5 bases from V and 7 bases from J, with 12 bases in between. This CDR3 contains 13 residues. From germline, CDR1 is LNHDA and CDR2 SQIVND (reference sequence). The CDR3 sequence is CASSPGMGQPQHF. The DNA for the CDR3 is TGTGCCAGTAGTCCAGGGATGGGGCAGCCCCAGCATTTT.

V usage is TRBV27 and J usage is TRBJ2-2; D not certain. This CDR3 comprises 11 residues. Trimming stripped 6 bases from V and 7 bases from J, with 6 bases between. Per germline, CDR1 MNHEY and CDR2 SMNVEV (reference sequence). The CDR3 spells CASRLGGELFF. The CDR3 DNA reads TGTGCCAGCAGGCTCGGCGGGGAGCTGTTTTTT.

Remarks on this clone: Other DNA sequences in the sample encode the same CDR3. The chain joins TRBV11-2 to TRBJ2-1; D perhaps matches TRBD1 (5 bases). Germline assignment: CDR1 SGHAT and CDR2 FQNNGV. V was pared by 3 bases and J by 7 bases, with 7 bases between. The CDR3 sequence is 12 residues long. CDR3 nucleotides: TGTGCCAGCAGCTTTAGGGGTAATGAGCAGTTCTTC. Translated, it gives CASSFRGNEQFF.

CDR3 region: CASSLYGGGLIKGEKLFF. The CDR3 nucleotides read TGTGCCAGCAGTTTATATGGGGGAGGACTAATAAAAGGTGAAAAACTGTTTTTT. The chain is built from TRBV28 and TRBJ1-4; tentative D call: TRBD1 (5 bases). In germline, CDR1 is MDHEN, CDR2 SYDVKM. V shed 1 base and J shed 7 bases, with 22 bases lying between them. The CDR3 runs to 18 residues.

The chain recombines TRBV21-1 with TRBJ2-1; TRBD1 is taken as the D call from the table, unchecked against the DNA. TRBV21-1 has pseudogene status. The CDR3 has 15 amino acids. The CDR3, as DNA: TGTGCCAGCAGCAACCCGGGACAGGGGGGAAATGAGCAGTTCTTC. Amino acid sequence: CASSNPGQGGNEQFF.

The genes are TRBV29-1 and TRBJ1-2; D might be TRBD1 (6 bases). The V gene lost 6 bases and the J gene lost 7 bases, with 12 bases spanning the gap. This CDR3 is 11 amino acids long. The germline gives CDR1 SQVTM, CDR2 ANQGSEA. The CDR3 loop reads CSVPGASGYTF. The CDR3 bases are TGCAGCGTGCCAGGGGCCTCTGGCTACACCTTC. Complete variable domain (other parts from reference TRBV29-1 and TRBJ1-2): SAVISQKPSRDICQRGTSLTIQCQVDSQVTMMFWYRQQPGQSLTLIATANQGSEATYESGFVIDKFPISRPNLTFSTLTVSNMSPEDSSIYLCSVPGASGYTFGSGTRLTVV.